The 8 T cell receptor beta chains below all came from one sample that was sequenced in a study of cytomegalovirus exposure and HLA in healthy donors. PCR involved 60 Vbeta and 13 Jbeta primers. Produced via immunoSEQ multiplex PCR; TCRdb's table is partial and in-frame only. In the table there are 250,000 to 350,000 clones, 75% to 85% of which are singletons. The specimen sequenced was PBMCs. These TCRs come from a girl aged 2 to 9 in good health and CMV-seronegative.

The V and J genes are TRBV21-1 and TRBJ1-2; whether TRBD1, the table's D call, matches the DNA was not checked. TRBV21-1 is listed as a pseudogene. The CDR3 length is 16 residues. The CDR3 DNA follows: TGTGCCAGCAGTGACAGGGGGCGGCGGACAAACTATGGCTACACCTTC. Its protein product is CASSDRGRRTNYGYTF.

This chain uses TRBV7-9 with TRBJ1-5; TRBD1 aligns across 7 bases. Per the germline V gene, CDR1 is SEHNR and CDR2 is FQNEAQ (reference sequence). Trimming removed 5 bases from V and 6 bases from J; junction bases left unmatched: 13. This CDR3 is 16 amino acids long. The CDR3 region has the DNA TGTGCCAGCAGCCACACCCGTGACAGGGCCGCTCAGCCCCAGCATTTT. This encodes CASSHTRDRAAQPQHF.

The chain links TRBV9 to TRBJ2-3; 8 bases map to TRBD2. CDR3 length: 15 amino acids. In germline, CDR1 is SGDLS, CDR2 YYNGEE. V gave up 4 bases and J gave up 7 bases; unmatched junction bases: 11. The CDR3 nucleotides read TGTGCCAGCAGCCCCAGTGACGGGGGGGCGTATACGCAGTATTTT. Its protein is CASSPSDGGAYTQYF.

The chain employs TRBV2 and TRBJ1-5; TRBD1 aligns across 9 bases. CDR3 length: 17 residues. Germline CDR1 reads SNHLY; CDR2 reads FYNNEI. The V and J ends lost 4 bases and 1 base, in that order; junction bases with no gene match: 8. The CDR3 is CASSGGQGQGSNQPQHF. The CDR3 DNA follows: TGTGCCAGCAGTGGGGGACAAGGACAGGGGAGCAATCAGCCCCAGCATTTT.

This clone was counted only a few times. The chain combines TRBV2 with TRBJ1-1; TRBD1 is a possible D gene (5 bases). The CDR3 contains 13 residues. From germline, CDR1 is SNHLY and CDR2 FYNNEI. The V gene lost 8 bases and the J gene lost 1 base, with 11 bases spanning the gap. CDR3: CASFRVGNTEAFF. In DNA, the CDR3 is TGTGCCAGCTTCAGGGTGGGGAACACTGAAGCTTTCTTT.

The V and J genes are TRBV6-5 and TRBJ1-1; D is possibly TRBD1 (6 bases). This CDR3 comprises 12 residues. The V gene lost 10 bases and the J gene lost 2 bases, with 11 bases spanning the gap. Germline V gene lookup returns CDR1 MNHEY and CDR2 SVGAGI. CDR3 sequence (DNA): TGTGCCACGGGGGGGCTAAACACTGAAGCTTTCTTT. It is translated as CATGGLNTEAFF.

The chain is built from TRBV7-6 and TRBJ2-1; 9 positions agree with TRBD2. V shed 5 bases, J shed 3 bases, and the junction held 11 bases outside the gene matches. Germline V gene data show CDR1 as SGHVS and CDR2 as FNYEAQ. This CDR3 is 17 amino acids long. CDR3 nucleotides: TGTGCCAGCAGCCCCAAGGCCAGCGGGGGGTTCTACAATGAGCAGTTCTTC. It yields the protein CASSPKASGGFYNEQFF.

The chain has TRBV7-3 and TRBJ2-3; 11 nucleotides align to TRBD1. The CDR3 extends over 14 amino acids. The ends lost 6 bases at V and 4 bases at J; junction bases unmatched: 3. The germline V gene has CDR1 SGHTA and CDR2 FQGTGA. CDR3 residues: CASSQDRGPDTQYF. The CDR3 bases are TGTGCCAGCAGTCAGGACAGGGGGCCAGATACGCAGTATTTT.